Shown below are 12 T cell receptor beta chains from a single sample sequenced in a study of T cell repertoires in cytomegalovirus infection. TCRdb fed the reads into MiXCR, producing one record per CDR3 protein. The sample yields roughly 640,000 distinct CDR3 sequences, 20% to 25% seen once. Input material: CD8+ T cells from PBMCs. The receptors derive from a human donor in good health (CMV status not recorded). Some clones in this sample may be carry-over from other donors' samples.

The rearrangement uses TRBV29-1 and TRBJ2-1; 15 bases match TRBD2. Germline V lookup: CDR1 SQVTM, CDR2 ANQGSEA. The CDR3 runs to 18 residues. With 5 bases clipped from V and 0 bases from J, the junction kept 8 bases outside the gene matches. CDR3 residues: CSVTGLAGGFSSYNEQFF. As DNA, the CDR3 is TGCAGCGTTACGGGACTAGCGGGGGGATTTAGCTCCTACAATGAGCAGTTCTTC.

The sample holds a few counts of this clonotype. The chain is built from TRBV5-1 and TRBJ1-6, with 9 bases identical to TRBD1. Germline values: CDR1 SGHRS, CDR2 YFSETQ. The CDR3 extends over 15 amino acids. J lost 8 bases, V lost 1 base, and 4 bases had no gene match. The CDR3 nucleotides read TGCGCCAGCAGCTTGAAGGGACAGGGATATTCACCCCTCCACTTT. Translating it yields CASSLKGQGYSPLHF.

This clonotype has just a few counts. V and J are TRBV6-1 and TRBJ2-7; D unresolved. V lost 3 bases to trimming and J lost 4 bases, with 10 bases between them. Germline V lookup: CDR1 MNHNS, CDR2 SASEGT. CDR3 length: 13 residues. CDR3 amino acids: CASSDFDRYEQYF. CDR3 sequence (DNA): TGTGCCAGCAGTGATTTCGATCGTTACGAGCAGTACTTC.

This clonotype was detected ten times or more. The chain joins TRBV7-2 to TRBJ2-7; 9 nucleotides match TRBD1. The CDR3 has 13 residues. The germline V gene has CDR1 SGHTA and CDR2 FQGNSA. Unmatched junction bases numbered 7, after V lost 5 bases and J lost 8 bases. The chain's CDR3 is CASSPGQGLQQYV. In DNA, the CDR3 is TGTGCCAGCAGCCCCGGACAGGGGCTTCAGCAGTACGTC.

The chain recombines TRBV18 with TRBJ2-2; TRBD2 matches at 7 bases. This CDR3 comprises 13 residues. Per germline, CDR1 KGHSH and CDR2 LQKENI. The V and J ends lost 11 bases and 3 bases, in that order; junction bases with no gene match: 6. The DNA for the CDR3 is TGTGCCTCGTGCGGGGGTGACACCGGGGAGCTGTTTTTT. It codes for CASCGGDTGELFF.

This clonotype was counted a few times. The chain couples TRBV10-2 to TRBJ2-5; 9 nucleotides align to TRBD2. Germline V gives CDR1 WSHSY, CDR2 SAAADI. The CDR3 spans 15 residues. Trimming at V came to 4 bases and at J to 1 base, leaving 4 bases not matched to a gene. The CDR3: CASSGLAELQETQYF. The DNA for the CDR3 is TGCGCCAGCAGTGGACTAGCGGAGCTCCAAGAGACCCAGTACTTC.

This CDR3 is CSVSDSGANVLTF. The CDR3 DNA reads TGCAGCGTTTCGGACTCTGGGGCCAACGTCCTGACTTTC. The gene calls are TRBV29-1 and TRBJ2-6; D not resolved. V gave up 5 bases and J gave up 0 bases, with 5 bases separating them. Per the germline V gene, CDR1 is SQVTM and CDR2 is ANQGSEA. The CDR3 has 13 residues.

The chain couples TRBV28 to TRBJ2-3; TRBD2 matches at 10 bases. V shed 3 bases, J shed 1 base, and the junction held 7 bases outside the gene matches. Germline CDR1 reads MDHEN; CDR2 reads SYDVKM. The CDR3 totals 17 residues. The CDR3 coding sequence is TGTGCCAGCAGTTTGGCTAGCGGGGGCCCTGGCACAGATACGCAGTATTTT. Protein: CASSLASGGPGTDTQYF. Using reference TRBV28 and TRBJ2-3 for the parts outside the CDR3, the full variable domain is DVKVTQSSRYLVKRTGEKVFLECVQDMDHENMFWYRQDPGLGLRLIYFSYDVKMKEKGDIPEGYSVSREKKERFSLILESASTNQTSMYLCASSLASGGPGTDTQYFGPGTRLTVL.

In nucleotides, the CDR3 is TGTGCCAGCAGCGCCCCGGAGCATACCGGGGAGCTGTTTTTT. It translates to CASSAPEHTGELFF. The chain recombines TRBV2 with TRBJ2-2; D gene uncertain. CDR3 length: 14 residues. The V gene lost 6 bases and the J gene lost 5 bases, with 13 bases spanning the gap. Looked up from germline, CDR1 is SNHLY and CDR2 is FYNNEI.

The V and J genes are TRBV28 and TRBJ2-3; maybe TRBD2 (7 bases). Trimming cost V 6 bases and J 4 bases, with 23 bases left between them. Germline CDR1 is MDHEN and CDR2 is SYDVKM. The CDR3 is 17 residues long. CDR3: CASRGGVGGGKADTQYF. In nucleotides, the CDR3 is TGTGCCAGCAGAGGGGGGGTCGGCGGGGGTAAAGCAGATACGCAGTATTTT.

The V gene is TRBV2, the J gene TRBJ2-2, with 7 bases identical to TRBD2. The CDR3 runs 17 residues. Germline V gene data show CDR1 as SNHLY and CDR2 as FYNNEI. Trimming at V came to 6 bases and at J to 1 base, leaving 11 bases not matched to a gene. CDR3 amino acids: CASSARWLAGNTGELFF. The CDR3 bases are TGTGCCAGCAGCGCGCGTTGGTTAGCGGGGAACACCGGGGAGCTGTTTTTT.

A remark on this clonotype: Germline and junction disagree at one end, which may indicate a read error. CDR3 in amino acids: CASSLKEVGTEAFF. The CDR3 DNA sequence: TGTGCCAGCAGCTTGAAGGAGGTTGGGACTGAAGCTTTCTTT. The V and J genes are TRBV5-3 and TRBJ1-1; D not certain. TRBV5-3 is placed among ORFs of uncertain function. This CDR3 spans 14 amino acids.